This note documents a single T cell receptor beta chain sequence. The antigen remains unidentified. TCRdb passed the 5' RACE reads through MiXCR, listing each CDR3 protein once. Here the sample spans roughly 230,000 distinct CDR3 sequences, about 8% being singletons. The CDR3 is 19 amino acids. J gave up 3 bases and V 10 bases, and 19 bases lay outside the gene matches. Germline CDR1 is LGHNA and CDR2 is YNFKEQ. This sample is part of a study of identical twins. Study results and limitations: The abundant beta clonotypes from cord blood had fewer insertions, and memory repertoires had none of this. Out-of-frame alpha sequences that twins shared showed excess low generation probability.

The data also belong to a second study, concerning yellow fever vaccine responses in identical twins. As reported in that work: Twins' vaccine T cell response reportedly seemed partly convergent, partly personalized.

This sequence originates from a woman aged 18-29 years in good health. Input material: CD8+ T cells sorted from blood. This chain joins TRBV4-2 and TRBJ2-5; TRBD2 matches 14 bases. The CDR3 region is CAKWGLAGAIPKFEETQYF. CDR3 sequence (DNA): TGTGCCAAATGGGGACTAGCGGGGGCAATACCCAAATTTGAAGAGACCCAGTACTTC.